Below, 17 T cell receptor beta chains from the same sample are listed, as sequenced in a study of blood T cell repertoires in COVID-19. Clones were sequenced by immunoSEQ multiplex PCR, and TCRdb holds only the in-frame ones, with some missing. The data hold about 180,000 clones, with approximately 85% observed a single time. The specimen was PBMCs or T cells enriched from blood (not recorded which). The receptors shown here come from a middle-aged man who had recovered from COVID-19.

The V call is TRBV10-3, the J call TRBJ1-4, with D possibly TRBD1 on 5 matching bases. Trimming cost V 10 bases and J 0 bases, with 9 bases left between them. The CDR3 runs to 13 residues. CDR1 and CDR2 (germline): ENHRY, SYGVKD. The CDR3 protein is CATQGSTNEKLFF. DNA of the CDR3: TGTGCCACGCAGGGTTCAACTAATGAAAAACTGTTTTTT.

The chain links TRBV5-4 to TRBJ2-2, with D possibly matching TRBD1 (6 bases). This CDR3 is 14 amino acids long. The germline CDR1 and CDR2 sequences are SGHNT and YYREEE (reference sequence). V was trimmed by 5 bases and J by 6 bases, leaving 14 bases between them. The CDR3 protein is CASSNGQKAGELFF. CDR3 coding DNA: TGTGCCAGCAGTAATGGACAGAAGGCCGGGGAGCTGTTTTTT.

The chain couples TRBV6-5 to TRBJ1-2; D perhaps matches TRBD1 (5 bases). CDR3 length: 11 residues. Trimming removed 6 bases from V and 9 bases from J, with 11 bases in between. Germline CDR1 and CDR2: MNHEY and SVGAGI. The CDR3 nucleotides are TGTGCCAGCAGAGACAGTATGAGCTACACCTTC. It codes for CASRDSMSYTF.

The rearrangement joins TRBV10-2 to TRBJ2-2, with TRBD1 matching over 8 bases. The ends lost 4 bases at V and 8 bases at J; junction bases unmatched: 9. Germline-derived CDR1 and CDR2 are WSHSY and SAAADI. The CDR3 sequence is 15 residues long. CDR3 loop: CASSGDRGTIGELFF. DNA for the CDR3: TGCGCCAGCAGTGGAGACAGGGGTACAATAGGGGAGCTGTTTTTT.

J is TRBJ1-1 and V is TRBV27; D is ambiguous. The length of the CDR3 is 13 residues. The ends were cut back, 7 bases at V and 5 bases at J, with 14 bases in the middle. Germline CDR1 is MNHEY and CDR2 is SMNVEV (reference sequence). CDR3 coding DNA: TGTGCCAGCAAACTAGGCAGGTTAACTGAAGCTTTCTTT. Amino acid sequence: CASKLGRLTEAFF.

This clone was seen a single time. The V call is TRBV5-4, the J call TRBJ1-2, with D uncertain. The V end was cut by 3 bases, the J end by 2 bases, with 11 bases between. The CDR3 runs to 14 residues. CDR1 and CDR2 from the germline V gene are SGHNT and YYREEE (reference sequence). For the CDR3, the DNA is TGTGCCAGCAGCTCACCGACGGGAAACTATGGCTACACCTTC. It encodes CASSSPTGNYGYTF.

This clone showed up just a few times. The gene calls are TRBV11-3 and TRBJ2-7; TRBD2 matches 9 bases. The V gene end was trimmed by 3 bases and the J gene end by 3 bases; junction bases not matched to a gene: 9. From germline, CDR1 is SGHNT and CDR2 YENEEA. This CDR3 has 16 amino acids. The CDR3 DNA reads TGTGCCAGCAGCTTGGCTAGCGGGACGGGAAGCTACGAGCAGTACTTC. As protein: CASSLASGTGSYEQYF. Complete variable domain (other parts from reference TRBV11-3 and TRBJ2-7): EAGVVQSPRYKIIEKKQPVAFWCNPISGHNTLYWYLQNLGQGPELLIRYENEEAVDDSQLPKDRFSAERLKGVDSTLKIQPAELGDSAVYLCASSLASGTGSYEQYFGPGTRLTVT.

This sequence joins TRBV29-1 and TRBJ1-1, with D perhaps matching TRBD1 (6 bases). V lost 4 bases and J 5 bases, leaving 14 bases between the germline ends. CDR1 and CDR2 (germline): SQVTM, ANQGSEA. The CDR3 covers 13 residues. CDR3 in DNA: TGCAGCGTTGCGGGACAACAACGGACTGAAGCTTTCTTT. It yields the protein CSVAGQQRTEAFF.

This clone showed up just once. One end of the junction is discordant with germline, which a read error may explain. This chain uses TRBV10-3 with TRBJ1-1; 9 bases match TRBD1. The CDR3 contains 12 residues. The germline CDR1 and CDR2 sequences are ENHRY and SYGVKD. The CDR3: CALRGQGPEAFF. CDR3 sequence (DNA): TGTGCCCTCAGGGGACAGGGCCCTGAAGCTTTCTTT.

The V gene is TRBV19, the J gene TRBJ1-5; D perhaps matches TRBD1 (5 bases). V lost 3 bases, J lost 4 bases, and 13 bases lay in between. The V gene's germline CDR1 is LNHDA and CDR2 SQIVND (reference sequence). CDR3 length equals 15 residues. CDR3 amino acids: CASSISGVGNQPQHF. In nucleotides, the CDR3 is TGTGCCAGTAGTATTTCGGGGGTGGGTAATCAGCCCCAGCATTTT.

The chain links TRBV7-2 to TRBJ2-3; D is possibly TRBD2 (6 bases). The CDR3 is made up of 14 amino acids. Germline CDR1 SGHTA, CDR2 FQGNSA. V was clipped by 5 bases and J by 4 bases, with 13 bases between them. The CDR3 region is CASSPRTSPDTQYF. The CDR3 DNA follows: TGTGCCAGCAGCCCCCGAACTAGCCCAGATACGCAGTATTTT. Full variable domain (rest looked up from reference TRBV7-2 and TRBJ2-3): GAGVSQSPSNKVTEKGKDVELRCDPISGHTALYWYRQSLGQGLEFLIYFQGNSAPDKSGLPSDRFSAERTGGSVSTLTIQRTQQEDSAVYLCASSPRTSPDTQYFGPGTRLTVL.

This clone has more than one count but fewer than ten. The chain uses TRBV10-1 and TRBJ2-7, with 7 bases lining up with TRBD2. CDR1 WNHNN and CDR2 SYGVQD come from the germline V gene (reference sequence). The CDR3 sequence is 17 residues long. V lost 0 bases, J lost 0 bases, and 8 bases stayed unmatched. CDR3 in amino acids: CASSESGPSGISYEQYF. In nucleotides, the CDR3 is TGCGCCAGCAGTGAGTCGGGGCCGAGCGGGATCTCCTACGAGCAGTACTTC.

The V gene is TRBV19, the J gene TRBJ1-1; 7 positions match TRBD1. Germline V gene sequence: CDR1 LNHDA, CDR2 SQIVND (reference sequence). The CDR3 runs 14 residues. J was trimmed by 3 bases and V by 6 bases; bases with no gene match: 7. The CDR3 spells CASRRQGMDTEAFF. CDR3 nucleotide sequence: TGTGCCAGTAGGCGACAGGGAATGGACACTGAAGCTTTCTTT.

The CDR3 sequence: CAFDPEGLNYGYTF. The CDR3, as DNA: TGTGCCTTCGACCCCGAGGGACTTAACTATGGCTACACCTTC. The V gene is TRBV30, the J gene TRBJ1-2; TRBD1 might be the D (5 bases). CDR3 length: 14 residues. V lost 7 bases and J lost 1, with 16 bases in between. Germline V gene lookup returns CDR1 GTSNPN and CDR2 SVGIG (reference sequence).

This sequence joins TRBV12-3 or TRBV12-4 and TRBJ1-4; TRBD1 matches at 7 bases. The V and J ends lost 10 bases and 4 bases, in that order; junction bases with no gene match: 6. The CDR3 runs to 13 residues. Here the CDR3 DNA reads TGTGCCATATCCGGGACAGTTAATGAAAAACTGTTTTTT. This codes for CAISGTVNEKLFF.

This chain links TRBV27 with TRBJ1-4; no clear D. The CDR3 loop spans 12 amino acids. Germline V CDR1 and CDR2: MNHEY, SMNVEV (reference sequence). V was cut by 6 bases and J by 5 bases, with 7 bases left in between. The CDR3 sequence is CASRGGNEKLFF. Here the CDR3 DNA reads TGTGCCAGCAGGGGCGGGAATGAAAAACTGTTTTTT.

The chain couples TRBV15 to TRBJ2-1, with D perhaps TRBD2 (5 bases). From germline, CDR1 is LNHNV and CDR2 YYDKDF (reference sequence). The germline V and J ends were trimmed by 0 bases and 0 bases, with 9 bases remaining between them. The CDR3 sequence is 16 residues long. In DNA form, the CDR3 reads TGTGCCACCAGCAGAGACCCGGGAAGCTCCTACAATGAGCAGTTCTTC. Amino acids: CATSRDPGSSYNEQFF. The variable domain in full, completed from reference TRBV15 and TRBJ2-1, reads DAMVIQNPRYQVTQFGKPVTLSCSQTLNHNVMYWYQQKSSQAPKLLFHYYDKDFNNEADTPDNFQSRRPNTSFCFLDIRSPGLGDTAMYLCATSRDPGSSYNEQFFGPGTRLTVL.